The rows below give T cell receptor beta chains drawn from one sample of a study of Tregs in tolerant kidney transplant recipients. Data came from immunoSEQ multiplex PCR; TCRdb stores just in-frame clones and leaves some out. The sample contains some 100,000 clones, around 91% of which appear only once. The source material was CD4+ T cells from blood. These receptors came from a human donor in good health. CDR3s include the opening cysteine and the closing phenylalanine or tryptophan. A D gene is named only where the DNA matches it firmly. Rows may omit the clone size; those that give it use once, few, many or a size class.

TGTGCCAGCAGCTATAGACAGGGCTATGGCTACACCTTC	CASSYRQGYGYTF	NA	TRBD1	TRBV7-3	TRBJ1-2
TGCGCCAGCAAGCCTAGCGGGGGCGACAGCTCCTACGAGCAGTACTTC	CASKPSGGDSSYEQYF	NA	TRBD2	TRBV5-1	TRBJ2-7
TGTGCCAGCTCACCTTCCGGGACAGGCGGAAACACCATATATTTT	CASSPSGTGGNTIYF	NA	TRBD1	TRBV18	TRBJ1-3
TGTGCCAGCTCACCACCTGTGAGGACAGATACGCAGTATTTT	CASSPPVRTDTQYF	NA	NA	TRBV18	TRBJ2-3
TGCGCCAGCAGCTGGCGGACTAGCGGGAGTTCCTACGAGCAGTACTTC	CASSWRTSGSSYEQYF	once	TRBD2	TRBV5-1	TRBJ2-7
TGTGCCAGCAGTGAGGGGAGATCTGCCGGGGAGCTGTTTTTT	CASSEGRSAGELFF	NA	NA	TRBV25-1	TRBJ2-2
TGTGCCAGCAGTTACTCTGGACAGCGAGCCTATGGCTACACCTTC	CASSYSGQRAYGYTF	NA	NA	TRBV6-5	TRBJ1-2
TGCGCCAGCAGCCGTAACCATCCGGGGCAGAAGAACACTGAAGCTTTCTTT	CASSRNHPGQKNTEAFF	NA	NA	TRBV5-1	TRBJ1-1
TGTGCCAGCAGTGGGCAGCACAGCTCCTACGAGCAGTACTTC	CASSGQHSSYEQYF	NA	NA	TRBV2	TRBJ2-7
TGTGCCACCAGCAGAGATTCGGGTCCCTATGGCTACACCTTC	CATSRDSGPYGYTF	NA	NA	TRBV15	TRBJ1-2
TGTGCCACCAGCAGAGAACCGGGGTGGAGCACTGAAGCTTTCTTT	CATSREPGWSTEAFF	once	NA	TRBV15	TRBJ1-1
TGTGCCAGTATAGGGGGCGGAGAGACCCAGTACTTC	CASIGGGETQYF	NA	TRBD1	TRBV2	TRBJ2-5
TGTGCCAGCAGCCAAGCCTCCAGGGCCAGGGAAAAACTGTTTTTT	CASSQASRAREKLFF	NA	NA	TRBV4-2	TRBJ1-4
TGTGCCAGCAGCTTACAGGGGGGCTCCTATAATTCACCCCTCCACTTT	CASSLQGGSYNSPLHF	NA	TRBD1	TRBV7-3	TRBJ1-6
TGTGCCAGCAGTTACGGGGCAGGGGATCAAGAGACCCAGTACTTC	CASSYGAGDQETQYF	NA	NA	TRBV6-5	TRBJ2-5
TGCGCCAGCAGCTTATTGGGCGGGGGGACCCAAGAGACCCAGTACTTC	CASSLLGGGTQETQYF	NA	TRBD2	TRBV5-1	TRBJ2-5
TGTGCCAGCACTCGAGGTGGAGTGTACGAGCAGTACTTC	CASTRGGVYEQYF	NA	NA	TRBV6-6	TRBJ2-7
TGTGCCAGCAGTTACTCGGGACCTGGCTATGGCTACACCTTC	CASSYSGPGYGYTF	NA	NA	TRBV6-6	TRBJ1-2
TGTGCCATCAGCCCCCTACAGGGAGATACGCAGTATTTT	CAISPLQGDTQYF	NA	NA	TRBV10-3	TRBJ2-3
TGTGCCAGTAGTATAGGGACAGGGGCAGATACGCAGTATTTT	CASSIGTGADTQYF	NA	TRBD1	TRBV19	TRBJ2-3
TGTGCCAGCAGTTTATCAGGGACTGGAAACACCATATATTTT	CASSLSGTGNTIYF	NA	NA	TRBV27	TRBJ1-3
TGTGCCAGCAGCCTTATGGGTCACAATGAGCAGTTCTTC	CASSLMGHNEQFF	NA	NA	TRBV7-9	TRBJ2-1
TGCGCCAGCGGCCCCACTCGCAGCCTCTATGGCTACACCTTC	CASGPTRSLYGYTF	NA	NA	TRBV5-1	TRBJ1-2
TGTGCCAGCAGCTTGGCCCAGGGATCCGGTGAGCAGTTCTTC	CASSLAQGSGEQFF	once	NA	TRBV5-8	TRBJ2-1
TGTGCCAGCAGTGCGCCGTCTCGCGAGCAGTACTTC	CASSAPSREQYF	NA	NA	TRBV28	TRBJ2-7
TGTGCCAGCCAACGGGGACAGGGAGAGGGCTACACCTTC	CASQRGQGEGYTF	NA	TRBD1	TRBV9	TRBJ1-2
TGCGCCAGCAGCTGGGACCCCCCCGGGACACCATTGGAGGAAAAACTGTTTTTT	CASSWDPPGTPLEEKLFF	NA	NA	TRBV5-1	TRBJ1-4
TGTGCCAGCAGCTTTCTAGCGGCCTACAATGAGCAGTTCTTC	CASSFLAAYNEQFF	NA	TRBD2	TRBV7-9	TRBJ2-1
TGTGCCAGCAGTTCTACTAGCGGGGGCTACCAAGAGACCCAGTACTTC	CASSSTSGGYQETQYF	few	TRBD2	TRBV6-5	TRBJ2-5
TGTGCCAGCAGTTACTCGACTATGTCTAGCACAGATACGCAGTATTTT	CASSYSTMSSTDTQYF	NA	NA	TRBV6-6	TRBJ2-3
TGTGCCAGCAGCCAAGATCTTGCTAGCGGGAGCTACGAGCAGTACTTC	CASSQDLASGSYEQYF	NA	TRBD2	TRBV4-2	TRBJ2-7
TGTGCCTGGAGACTAGGGTGGGAGGGCTATGGCTACACCTTC	CAWRLGWEGYGYTF	NA	NA	TRBV30	TRBJ1-2
TGTGCCAGTAGTGGGACAGAGAACACTGAAGCTTTCTTT	CASSGTENTEAFF	NA	TRBD1	TRBV19	TRBJ1-1
TGTGCCAGCAGACGGACAGGGGGGGGCCACGAGCAGTACTTC	CASRRTGGGHEQYF	NA	TRBD1	TRBV6-6	TRBJ2-7
TGCGCCAGCAGTGAACGAATGTTCTCTGGAAACACCATATATTTT	CASSERMFSGNTIYF	NA	NA	TRBV10-2	TRBJ1-3
TGCGCCAGCAGCCAAGGAGGACTAGCGGGAGGCCCGGGGGCCCCGCAGTATTTT	CASSQGGLAGGPGAPQYF	NA	TRBD2	TRBV4-1	TRBJ2-3
TGTGCCAGCAGCTTAGGGGACGGAGCCTACAATGAGCAGTTCTTC	CASSLGDGAYNEQFF	once	NA	TRBV7-8	TRBJ2-1
TGTGCCAGCAGCTTCCCGTGGAGTAGCGGGATTAGCTCCTACAATGAGCAGTTCTTC	CASSFPWSSGISSYNEQFF	NA	TRBD2	TRBV5-4	TRBJ2-1
TGTGCCAGCAGCTACACCCCGAGCACTGAAGCTTTCTTT	CASSYTPSTEAFF	NA	NA	TRBV6-5	TRBJ1-1
TGTGCCAGCAGCTCGAGGACAGGCCGAGAAAATGGCTACACCTTC	CASSSRTGRENGYTF	NA	TRBD1	TRBV11-2	TRBJ1-2
TGTGCCAGTTTCGGGGATTACATGAACACTGAAGCTTTCTTT	CASFGDYMNTEAFF	NA	NA	TRBV19	TRBJ1-1
TGTGCCAGCAATCGACAGGGGGGATTAGATGAGCAGTTCTTC	CASNRQGGLDEQFF	NA	TRBD1	TRBV6-1	TRBJ2-1
TGTGCCAGCAGCGCGGGACTAGCGGAACAAGAGACCCAGTACTTC	CASSAGLAEQETQYF	NA	TRBD2	TRBV2	TRBJ2-5
TGTGCCAGCAGCTTAGCCGCTAACTATGGCTACACCTTC	CASSLAANYGYTF	NA	NA	TRBV7-2	TRBJ1-2
TGCGCCAGCAGCGGCGGACGGAAGACGAACACTGAAGCTTTCTTT	CASSGGRKTNTEAFF	NA	NA	TRBV5-1	TRBJ1-1
TGCGCCAGCAGCTTTGGGGGGGACAATGAGCAGTTCTTC	CASSFGGDNEQFF	NA	TRBD2	TRBV5-1	TRBJ2-1
TGTGCCAGTAGGGGACGGCTAAACACCGGGGAGCTGTTTTTT	CASRGRLNTGELFF	NA	NA	TRBV19	TRBJ2-2
TGTGCCAGCAGTTACTCACACAGGGGGGGCTCCTACGAGCAGTACTTC	CASSYSHRGGSYEQYF	NA	NA	TRBV6-6	TRBJ2-7
TGTGCCAGCAGCGTAGGGCCGGGGCGCGGCTACACCTTC	CASSVGPGRGYTF	NA	NA	TRBV9	TRBJ1-2
TGCGCCAGCAGTGAGTTTGGACTAGCGGGGGGGCGCGGAGAGACCCAGTACTTC	CASSEFGLAGGRGETQYF	NA	TRBD2	TRBV10-2	TRBJ2-5
TGCGCCAGCAGCGGGGGTGGTTCCCTCGACGAGCAGTACTTC	CASSGGGSLDEQYF	few	NA	TRBV5-1	TRBJ2-7
TGTGCCAGCAGCCCCAGAGTAACAGCAGATACGCAGTATTTT	CASSPRVTADTQYF	NA	NA	TRBV14	TRBJ2-3
TGTGCCAGCAGCCCACCGGCAGGGGGGGCCGGGGAGCTGTTTTTT	CASSPPAGGAGELFF	NA	NA	TRBV6-1	TRBJ2-2
TGTGCCAGCAGCTTGGATCCAGGGGGCGCCTACGAGCAGTACTTC	CASSLDPGGAYEQYF	NA	TRBD1	TRBV5-4	TRBJ2-7
TGCGCCAGCAGCCAAGCGGGGACAGATTACTATGGCTACACCTTC	CASSQAGTDYYGYTF	NA	TRBD1	TRBV4-1	TRBJ1-2
TGTGCCAGCAGTGAACTCGGTCCGGGGAGCACCGGGGAGCTGTTTTTT	CASSELGPGSTGELFF	NA	NA	TRBV6-1	TRBJ2-2
TGCGCCAGCAGTTACGGGGGTACCGGGGAGCTGTTTTTT	CASSYGGTGELFF	once	NA	TRBV10-2	TRBJ2-2
TGTGCCAGCAGCCAGTCTCGAGGACAGGGGAGCTCACCCCTCCACTTT	CASSQSRGQGSSPLHF	NA	TRBD1	TRBV14	TRBJ1-6
TGTGCCAGCAGCTTGGGACAGGGGGCTCTGGGGGCCAACGTCCTGACTTTC	CASSLGQGALGANVLTF	NA	TRBD1	TRBV11-3	TRBJ2-6
TGTGCCAGCAGTTACAGGGAAAGCGAGCAGTACTTC	CASSYRESEQYF	NA	NA	TRBV6-5	TRBJ2-7